A single sample is the source of the 25 T cell receptor beta chains below, sequenced in a study of shared clonotypes between healthy human individuals. Measured with immunoSEQ multiplex PCR; TCRdb has only the in-frame clones, and not every one. This table holds 1,100,000 or so clones, approximately 78% found once. Input material: memory CD4+ T cells from PBMCs. Subset described: CD45RA-negative fraction. These receptor sequences come from a man between 18 and 29 years old in good health. Some clones in this sample may be carry-over from other donors' samples.

The rearrangement links TRBV5-1 to TRBJ2-5; no clear D. V was trimmed by 0 bases and J by 4 bases, leaving 7 bases between them. The CDR3 totals 13 residues. CDR1 SGHRS and CDR2 YFSETQ come from the germline V gene. The CDR3 loop reads CASSLGVGETQYF. The CDR3, as DNA: TGCGCCAGCAGCTTGGGTGTCGGAGAGACCCAGTACTTC.

This clone was counted only a few times. The chain combines TRBV4-2 with TRBJ2-2, with TRBD2 identical over 8 bases. From germline, CDR1 is LGHNA and CDR2 YNFKEQ. The CDR3 is 16 amino acids. V shed 0 bases, J shed 5 bases, and the junction held 5 bases outside the gene matches. DNA for the CDR3: TGTGCCAGCAGCCAAGATACGGGAGGGTTAACCGGGGAGCTGTTTTTT. As protein: CASSQDTGGLTGELFF.

The genes are TRBV5-5 and TRBJ2-3, with TRBD1 identical over 8 bases. This CDR3 has 15 amino acids. V shed 0 bases and J 3 bases; nucleotides not matched to a gene: 3. Germline-derived CDR1 and CDR2 are SGHKS and YYEKEE (reference sequence). CDR3 loop: CASSLAGQGTDTQYF. The CDR3 bases are TGTGCCAGCAGCTTGGCCGGACAGGGAACAGATACGCAGTATTTT.

This chain uses TRBV7-2 with TRBJ2-2; no clear D gene. The length of the CDR3 is 12 residues. Germline values: CDR1 SGHTA, CDR2 FQGNSA. V was trimmed by 5 bases and J by 5 bases, leaving 6 bases between them. As DNA, the CDR3 is TGTGCCAGCAGCATGACAACCGGGGAGCTGTTTTTT. Its protein product is CASSMTTGELFF. The full variable domain, in which reference TRBV7-2 and TRBJ2-2 provide the parts outside the CDR3, is GAGVSQSPSNKVTEKGKDVELRCDPISGHTALYWYRQSLGQGLEFLIYFQGNSAPDKSGLPSDRFSAERTGGSVSTLTIQRTQQEDSAVYLCASSMTTGELFFGEGSRLTVL.

This chain links TRBV29-1 with TRBJ2-1, with TRBD2 as a possible D gene (6 bases). The germline V gene encodes CDR1 SQVTM and CDR2 ANQGSEA. The CDR3 totals 13 residues. V dropped 7 bases and J dropped 9 bases, with 19 bases sitting between them. The CDR3, as DNA: TGCAGCGGTGAGGGTAATAGGGACTTTGAGCAGTTCTTC. As protein: CSGEGNRDFEQFF.

The chain has TRBV25-1 and TRBJ1-4; D is undetermined. The CDR3 extends over 14 amino acids. CDR1 and CDR2 from the germline V gene are MGHDK and SYGVNS. The V end was cut by 4 bases, the J end by 3 bases, with 9 bases between. As DNA, the CDR3 is TGTGCCAGCAGTGGAGAATTGGCTAATGAAAAACTGTTTTTT. Its protein is CASSGELANEKLFF.

The genes are TRBV7-8 and TRBJ2-7; tentatively, D is TRBD2 (7 bases). CDR3 length equals 15 residues. V was pared by 2 bases and J by 4 bases, with 15 bases between. Germline CDR1 SGHVS, CDR2 FQNEAQ. In nucleotides, the CDR3 is TGTGCCAGCAGCTTATTGGGGGGCGGGGGATACGAGCAGTACTTC. Its translation is CASSLLGGGGYEQYF. The full variable domain, with the rest looked up from reference TRBV7-8 and TRBJ2-7, is GAGVSQSPRYKVAKRGQDVALRCDPISGHVSLFWYQQALGQGPEFLTYFQNEAQLDKSGLPSDRFFAERPEGSVSTLKIQRTQQEDSAVYLCASSLLGGGGYEQYFGPGTRLTVT.

In the case of this clone: The same CDR3 can be traced to other DNA sequences in this sample. The chain carries TRBV19 and TRBJ2-7, with a tentative D call TRBD1 (6 bases). Germline assignment: CDR1 LNHDA and CDR2 SQIVND (reference sequence). The V end lost 4 bases, the J end lost 1 base, and 11 bases lay between the germline ends. This CDR3 spans 14 amino acids. CDR3 nucleotides: TGTGCCAGTAGTAGGCGGCAGGGGTCCTACGAGCAGTACTTC. Amino acid sequence: CASSRRQGSYEQYF.

The rearrangement links TRBV4-1 to TRBJ2-7, with 7 positions matching TRBD2. The V gene's germline CDR1 is MGHRA and CDR2 YSYEKL. J gave up 5 bases and V 5 bases, and 12 bases lay outside the gene matches. The CDR3 extends over 15 amino acids. In nucleotides, the CDR3 is TGCGCCAGCAGCTCTGGCGGGGGAGGGCGTCACGAGCAGTACTTC. Translating gives CASSSGGGGRHEQYF.

This clone was detected only a few times. The chain uses TRBV5-1 and TRBJ2-5; TRBD2 matches at 15 bases. CDR1 and CDR2 from the germline V gene are SGHRS and YFSETQ. This CDR3 region has 17 residues. V lost 3 bases and J lost 5; bases outside the gene matches: 8. Written as DNA, the CDR3 is TGCGCCAGCAGCTCAGGATCGGGACTAGCGGGAGGTGAGACCCAGTACTTC. Residues: CASSSGSGLAGGETQYF.

This chain connects TRBV28 to TRBJ1-2; maybe TRBD1 (6 bases). Germline-derived CDR1 and CDR2 are MDHEN and SYDVKM. Trimming removed 6 bases from V and 14 bases from J, with 25 bases in between. This CDR3 comprises 14 residues. The chain's CDR3 is CASRTYLQGPNHTF. The CDR3 bases are TGTGCCAGCAGGACCTATCTACAGGGCCCTAATCATACCTTC.

The V call is TRBV5-4, the J call TRBJ1-2; possibly TRBD1 for D (5 bases). With 2 bases removed from V and 2 bases from J, the gap between germline ends came to 10 bases. The CDR3 contains 14 residues. CDR1 is SGHNT, CDR2 YYREEE, per germline (reference sequence). CDR3 sequence reads: CASSFDGGNYGYTF. The CDR3 nucleotides read TGTGCCAGCAGCTTCGACGGGGGGAACTATGGCTACACCTTC. Drawing the rest from reference TRBV5-4 and TRBJ1-2, the complete variable domain is ETGVTQSPTHLIKTRGQQVTLRCSSQSGHNTVSWYQQALGQGPQFIFQYYREEENGRGNFPPRFSGLQFPNYSSELNVNALELDDSALYLCASSFDGGNYGYTFGSGTRLTVV.

This sequence joins TRBV9 and TRBJ2-7; 7 bases are a match to TRBD2. CDR3 length: 13 residues. Looked up from germline, CDR1 is SGDLS and CDR2 is YYNGEE. J lost 6 bases, V lost 4 bases, and 7 bases had no gene match. CDR3 loop: CASSSDPGGEQYF. The CDR3 DNA follows: TGTGCCAGCAGCTCGGATCCGGGGGGCGAGCAGTACTTC.

The rearrangement joins TRBV18 to TRBJ1-1, with a possible D match to TRBD1 (6 bases). V dropped 3 bases and J dropped 4 bases, with 12 bases sitting between them. Per germline, CDR1 KGHSH and CDR2 LQKENI. The length of the CDR3 is 14 residues. The CDR3 protein is CASSPQGKGTEAFF. The CDR3 DNA sequence: TGTGCCAGCTCACCTCAGGGGAAGGGCACTGAAGCTTTCTTT.

CDR3 sequence: CASSPGGTQYF. CDR3 sequence (DNA): TGTGCCAGCAGCCCCGGAGGTACGCAGTATTTT. The chain has TRBV11-3 and TRBJ2-3, with D possibly TRBD2 on 5 matching bases. CDR3 size: 11 residues. V was shortened by 5 bases and J by 8 bases, with 8 bases between the two germline ends. Germline CDR1 is SGHNT and CDR2 is YENEEA.

The chain uses TRBV7-2 and TRBJ2-3, with D possibly matching TRBD2 (7 bases). V lost 0 bases and J lost 0, with 10 bases in between. CDR3 length equals 16 residues. Germline V lookup: CDR1 SGHTA, CDR2 FQGNSA. CDR3 DNA: TGTGCCAGCAGCTTAGCGGGGGGGCTTAGCACAGATACGCAGTATTTT. As protein: CASSLAGGLSTDTQYF.

CDR3 region: CASSAGTSEYNEQFF. CDR3 coding DNA: TGTGCCAGCAGCGCGGGGACTAGCGAATACAATGAGCAGTTCTTC. The rearrangement joins TRBV9 to TRBJ2-1; 10 bases map to TRBD2. The V and J ends lost 3 bases and 4 bases, in that order; junction bases with no gene match: 4. Germline values: CDR1 SGDLS, CDR2 YYNGEE. The length of the CDR3 is 15 residues. The whole variable domain, remainder taken from reference TRBV9 and TRBJ2-1, is DSGVTQTPKHLITATGQRVTLRCSPRSGDLSVYWYQQSLDQGLQFLIQYYNGEERAKGNILERFSAQQFPDLHSELNLSSLELGDSALYFCASSAGTSEYNEQFFGPGTRLTVL.

The CDR3, as DNA: TGCGCCAGCAGCCTGCGCCCCGGACAGGGACAGAATGAGCAGTTCTTC. Its protein is CASSLRPGQGQNEQFF. The chain links TRBV5-1 to TRBJ2-1; TRBD1 aligns across 8 bases. V dropped 4 bases and J dropped 7; count of bases not matched to a gene: 13. Germline V gives CDR1 SGHRS, CDR2 YFSETQ. This CDR3 is built from 16 residues.

The gene calls are TRBV7-8 and TRBJ1-1; D is unresolved. V gave up 5 bases and J gave up 1 base, with 14 bases separating them. CDR1 and CDR2 (germline): SGHVS, FQNEAQ. The CDR3 is 15 residues long. The CDR3 bases are TGTGCCAGCAGCCCGAAGAGAGCCGCGAACACTGAAGCTTTCTTT. Translated, it gives CASSPKRAANTEAFF.

As to this clone: Other DNA sequences from this sample encode an identical CDR3 as well. The V and J genes are TRBV7-9 and TRBJ2-3, with TRBD2 matching over 13 bases. The CDR3 runs to 16 residues. Unmatched junction bases numbered 5, after V lost 5 bases and J lost 3 bases. CDR1 and CDR2 (germline): SEHNR, FQNEAQ (reference sequence). CDR3 DNA sequence: TGTGCCAGCAGCAGAGGACTAGCGGGAGTGACAGATACGCAGTATTTT. Translated, it gives CASSRGLAGVTDTQYF.

This sequence joins TRBV18 and TRBJ2-1; 12 bases fit TRBD1. The CDR3 covers 16 residues. In germline, CDR1 is KGHSH, CDR2 LQKENI. Trimming at V came to 6 bases and at J to 8 bases, leaving 11 bases not matched to a gene. The CDR3 protein is CASSRGTGGSGYEQFF. CDR3 nucleotides: TGTGCCAGCTCCCGAGGGACAGGGGGCTCCGGTTATGAGCAGTTCTTC.

This clone was picked up a small number of times. This rearrangement joins TRBV7-2 to TRBJ1-2; a possible D gene is TRBD1 (5 bases). In germline, CDR1 is SGHTA, CDR2 FQGNSA. Trimming took off 9 bases at V and 4 bases at J, with 18 bases between the two ends. This CDR3 region has 14 residues. The CDR3 region is CARDQGRKGYGYTF. DNA of the CDR3: TGTGCCAGGGATCAGGGCAGGAAGGGCTATGGCTACACCTTC.

The chain carries TRBV7-3 and TRBJ2-7, with D tentatively TRBD2 (5 bases). The germline V and J ends were trimmed by 4 bases and 6 bases, with 19 bases remaining between them. Germline CDR1 reads SGHTA; CDR2 reads FQGTGA. This CDR3 contains 15 residues. CDR3 in amino acids: CASSCWTPPPGEQYF. CDR3 nucleotide sequence: TGTGCCAGCAGCTGCTGGACTCCCCCCCCCGGCGAGCAGTACTTC.

The chain carries TRBV4-1 and TRBJ1-2; 8 positions match TRBD1. The CDR3 is 14 amino acids. The germline gives CDR1 MGHRA, CDR2 YSYEKL. V was clipped by 2 bases and J by 7 bases; unmatched bases: 6. The CDR3 spells CASSQTTGASGYTF. The CDR3 bases are TGCGCCAGCAGCCAAACGACAGGGGCTAGTGGCTACACCTTC.

The rearrangement uses TRBV28 and TRBJ1-5; no definite D call. Trimming took 10 bases from V and 10 from J, leaving 20 bases between them. Germline V gene lookup returns CDR1 MDHEN and CDR2 SYDVKM. CDR3 length: 13 residues. The CDR3 coding sequence is TGTGCCACTATGGGTCGCAGGCCAGGACCCCAGCATTTT. Translating gives CATMGRRPGPQHF.